Presented here are 3 T cell receptor beta chains from one specimen sequenced in a study of blood T cell repertoires in COVID-19. The protocol was immunoSEQ multiplex PCR, while the TCRdb copy is restricted to in-frame clones and leaves out a portion. The sample carries about 140,000 clones, around nine tenths recorded once. The sequenced sample consisted of peripheral blood. Receptors originate from a human donor in a cohort sampled during active COVID-19.

The chain carries TRBV6-6 and TRBJ1-4; D remains ambiguous. V was shortened by 7 bases and J by 2 bases, with 14 bases between the two germline ends. There are 15 residues in the CDR3. Germline CDR1 reads MNHNY; CDR2 reads SVGAGI (reference sequence). In DNA, the CDR3 is TGTGCCAGCATGACTAGGCCTGGCACTAATGAAAAACTGTTTTTT. Amino acids: CASMTRPGTNEKLFF.

This clone was recorded once. This sequence joins TRBV13 and TRBJ1-3; 8 bases agree with TRBD1. CDR3 length: 16 residues. Trimming removed 6 bases from V and 9 bases from J; junction bases left unmatched: 16. CDR1 is PRHDT and CDR2 is FYEKMQ in the germline V gene (reference sequence). CDR3: CASRQDRADLRGTIYF. The CDR3, as DNA: TGTGCCAGCAGACAGGACAGGGCGGACCTGCGGGGCACCATATATTTT.

V usage is TRBV2 and J usage is TRBJ2-7; D ambiguous. Germline CDR1 SNHLY, CDR2 FYNNEI. CDR3 length: 12 residues. V lost 2 bases to trimming and J lost 11 bases, with 13 bases between them. The chain's CDR3 is CASSEIANKKYF. Written as DNA, the CDR3 is TGTGCCAGCAGTGAAATAGCAAACAAGAAGTACTTC.